Listed here are 4 T cell receptor beta chains from one sample, sequenced in a study of technical replicates of blood from several donors. Only in-frame clones appear in the TCRdb table, and some are missing; sequencing was by immunoSEQ multiplex PCR. The table shows approximately 58,000 clones, with around 83% occurring only once. Sequencing input: PBMCs. The receptors originated from a human donor in good health. Some clones in this sample may be carry-over from other donors' samples.

This chain uses TRBV7-6 with TRBJ2-3; 13 bases are a match to TRBD2. The V gene's germline CDR1 is SGHVS and CDR2 FNYEAQ. The CDR3 contains 17 residues. Germline trimming cut 4 bases from V and 5 bases from J; bases unmatched to any gene: 9. CDR3 region: CASSSTLLAGGRDTQYF. CDR3 DNA: TGTGCCAGCAGCTCAACCTTACTAGCGGGGGGGCGAGATACGCAGTATTTT. The full variable domain, rest sourced from reference TRBV7-6 and TRBJ2-3, is GAGVSQSPRYKVTKRGQDVALRCDPISGHVSLYWYRQALGQGPEFLTYFNYEAQQDKSGLPNDRFSAERPEGSISTLTIQRTEQRDSAMYRCASSSTLLAGGRDTQYFGPGTRLTVL.

The chain employs TRBV11-2 and TRBJ2-5, with D perhaps matching TRBD2 (5 bases). Per germline, CDR1 SGHAT and CDR2 FQNNGV. There are 13 residues in the CDR3. V lost 6 bases and J lost 3, with 11 bases in between. In DNA, the CDR3 is TGTGCCAGCAGTAAAGAGCGGAAAGAGACCCAGTACTTC. Translated, it gives CASSKERKETQYF.

The rearrangement joins TRBV5-6 to TRBJ2-7; 8 bases are shared with TRBD1. The junction had 16 bases not matched to a gene; V was cut back by 1 base and J by 7 bases. CDR1 and CDR2 (germline): SGHDT, YYEEEE. There are 17 residues in the CDR3. The CDR3 reads CASSLFGTGGALGEQYF. In nucleotides, the CDR3 is TGTGCCAGCAGCTTGTTCGGGACAGGCGGGGCTCTAGGGGAGCAGTACTTC.

This rearrangement joins TRBV14 to TRBJ2-7, with 11 bases lining up with TRBD1. CDR3 length equals 15 residues. Per the germline V gene, CDR1 is SGHDN and CDR2 is FVKESK. V lost 4 bases and J lost 7; bases outside the gene matches: 9. This CDR3 reads CASSPGQGAVGEQYF. In DNA, the CDR3 is TGTGCCAGCAGCCCCGGACAGGGGGCGGTAGGGGAGCAGTACTTC.